This passage covers 31 T cell receptor beta chains from one sample sequenced in a study of T cell responses to AZD1222 COVID-19 vaccine. Using immunoSEQ multiplex PCR, the repertoire was profiled, and TCRdb retains in-frame clones only, with some absent. The sample records 130,000 to 150,000 clones, roughly four fifths being singletons. Specimen: peripheral blood, collected on day 0 of MenACWY control vaccination. All receptors come from an adult in good health.

CDR3 in DNA: TGCGCCAGCAGCCCAGACAGGGGGCGGGGAGCTTTCTTT. Its translation: CASSPDRGRGAFF. J is TRBJ1-1 and V is TRBV5-1; 10 nucleotides align to TRBD1. Losses at the gene ends were 4 bases for V and 10 bases for J; bases not matched to a gene: 7. This CDR3 comprises 13 residues. The germline V gene has CDR1 SGHRS and CDR2 YFSETQ.

The V and J genes are TRBV9 and TRBJ1-2; possibly TRBD1 for D (6 bases). V was cut by 0 bases and J by 9 bases, with 24 bases left in between. CDR3 length equals 17 residues. Germline CDR1 and CDR2: SGDLS and YYNGEE. The CDR3 is CASSVDPQGTLPPRYTF. The CDR3, as DNA: TGTGCCAGCAGCGTAGATCCCCAGGGGACACTCCCTCCACGCTACACCTTC.

The table lists this clone with a count of one. V gene TRBV6-2 or TRBV6-3 combines with J gene TRBJ1-2; D unresolved. Trimming took off 5 bases at V and 0 bases at J, with 10 bases between the two ends. Germline V CDR1 and CDR2: MNHEY, SVGEGT. The CDR3 loop spans 14 amino acids. The CDR3 reads CASSRLEANYGYTF. The CDR3 region has the DNA TGTGCCAGCAGTCGACTGGAAGCTAACTATGGCTACACCTTC.

In its sample, this clone was seen a few times. The gene calls are TRBV28 and TRBJ2-1, with 7 bases that match TRBD1. V gave up 5 bases and J gave up 4 bases; unmatched junction bases: 8. This CDR3 is built from 15 residues. Germline V gene sequence: CDR1 MDHEN, CDR2 SYDVKM. The CDR3: CASSRMDRWYNEQFF. CDR3 coding DNA: TGTGCCAGCAGTCGGATGGACAGGTGGTACAATGAGCAGTTCTTC.

The rearrangement joins TRBV2 to TRBJ2-3; 7 nucleotides align to TRBD2. V lost 0 bases, J lost 2 bases, and 8 bases stayed unmatched. In germline, CDR1 is SNHLY, CDR2 FYNNEI. The CDR3 loop spans 17 amino acids. CDR3: CASSEASSGGLTDTQYF. The CDR3 bases are TGTGCCAGCAGTGAAGCGTCTTCGGGGGGACTCACAGATACGCAGTATTTT.

This chain links TRBV4-1 with TRBJ2-7, with D perhaps matching TRBD1 or TRBD2 (6 bases each). The V end lost 4 bases, the J end lost 0 bases, and 22 bases lay between the germline ends. Germline lookup yields CDR1 MGHRA and CDR2 YSYEKL. This CDR3 region has 18 residues. CDR3 region: CASSPGSRRGLPSYEQYF. CDR3 DNA sequence: TGCGCCAGCAGCCCCGGGAGTCGCCGGGGGCTACCCTCCTACGAGCAGTACTTC.

The chain is built from TRBV5-6 and TRBJ1-5; 8 nucleotides line up with TRBD1. The CDR3 is made up of 14 amino acids. The germline CDR1 and CDR2 sequences are SGHDT and YYEEEE. Trimming cost V 4 bases and J 1 base; bases outside gene matches: 1. This chain's CDR3 is CASSHRGSNQPQHF. The DNA of the CDR3 is TGTGCCAGCAGCCACAGGGGGAGCAATCAGCCCCAGCATTTT.

The chain employs TRBV19 and TRBJ1-3, with TRBD1 matching over 10 bases. V shed 5 bases and J 5 bases; nucleotides not matched to a gene: 12. The CDR3 consists of 17 residues. Germline CDR1 is LNHDA and CDR2 is SQIVND (reference sequence). The CDR3 DNA reads as TGTGCCAGTAGTTTCCAACCCGGGACAGGGGTTCGAAACACCATATATTTT. Translated: CASSFQPGTGVRNTIYF.

The genes are TRBV13 and TRBJ2-7; D is unclear. Germline V gene data show CDR1 as PRHDT and CDR2 as FYEKMQ (reference sequence). The ends were cut back, 3 bases at V and 3 bases at J, with 12 bases in the middle. The CDR3 is 14 residues long. CDR3: CASSFGQANYEQYV. Written as DNA, the CDR3 is TGTGCCAGCAGCTTCGGGCAGGCCAACTACGAGCAGTACGTC.

The rearrangement uses TRBV5-1 and TRBJ1-4; maybe TRBD1 (5 bases). CDR1 and CDR2 from the germline V gene are SGHRS and YFSETQ. The CDR3 runs to 14 residues. V shed 3 bases and J shed 8 bases, with 14 bases lying between them. The CDR3 sequence: CASSSGRVGEKLFF. CDR3 nucleotides: TGCGCCAGCAGCTCCGGCAGGGTCGGGGAAAAACTGTTTTTT.

The chain employs TRBV4-2 and TRBJ1-2; 8 positions agree with TRBD1. With V trimmed by 0 bases and J by 4 bases, 7 bases remained unmatched. Per the germline V gene, CDR1 is LGHNA and CDR2 is YNFKEQ. This CDR3 comprises 16 residues. This CDR3 is CASSQDHGQGAYGYTF. CDR3 in DNA: TGTGCCAGCAGCCAAGACCACGGACAGGGCGCCTATGGCTACACCTTC.

This clone was picked up a small number of times. The chain carries TRBV6-5 and TRBJ1-4; D is possibly TRBD1 (6 bases). Trimming removed 0 bases at V and 8 bases at J, with 13 bases between. This CDR3 has 15 residues. The V gene's germline CDR1 is MNHEY and CDR2 SVGAGI. CDR3 in DNA: TGTGCCAGCAGTTACTCCCCAGGGGCAGGAGAAAAACTGTTTTTT. Amino acid sequence: CASSYSPGAGEKLFF.

The CDR3 loop is CASSVGGLSTDTQYF. The CDR3 region has the DNA TGTGCCAGTAGCGTCGGGGGGCTTAGCACAGATACGCAGTATTTT. The chain links TRBV19 to TRBJ2-3, with a weak D call TRBD2 (7 bases). V dropped 6 bases and J dropped 0 bases, with 13 bases sitting between them. This CDR3 region has 15 residues. The germline V gene encodes CDR1 LNHDA and CDR2 SQIVND (reference sequence).

The chain recombines TRBV3-1 (or the pseudogene TRBV3-2) with TRBJ1-1, with D unresolved. V was shortened by 4 bases and J by 0 bases, with 12 bases between the two germline ends. Germline loops: CDR1 LGHDT, CDR2 YNNKEL (reference sequence). The CDR3 is 15 residues long. As DNA, the CDR3 is TGTGCCAGCAGCCGCCAATTGATACTGAACACTGAAGCTTTCTTT. Translation: CASSRQLILNTEAFF.

This chain uses TRBV27 with TRBJ1-1, with TRBD1 identical over 10 bases. The germline V gene has CDR1 MNHEY and CDR2 SMNVEV (reference sequence). The length of the CDR3 is 17 residues. V lost 5 bases, J lost 3 bases, and 12 bases stayed unmatched. As DNA, the CDR3 is TGTGCCAGCAGTCGGACCCCCCCCGGGACAGGGGACACTGAAGCTTTCTTT. It encodes CASSRTPPGTGDTEAFF.

This chain uses TRBV19 with TRBJ2-6; D is undetermined. There are 15 residues in the CDR3. Germline-derived CDR1 and CDR2 are LNHDA and SQIVND (reference sequence). V lost 7 bases, J lost 1 base, and 11 bases lay in between. CDR3 region: CASTRGSSGANVLTF. The CDR3 coding sequence is TGTGCCAGTACCCGAGGTTCATCTGGGGCCAACGTCCTGACTTTC.

The chain has TRBV4-1 and TRBJ2-5, with D hard to call. Germline V gene lookup returns CDR1 MGHRA and CDR2 YSYEKL. V lost 1 base to trimming and J lost 5 bases, with 8 bases between them. This CDR3 is 13 amino acids long. The CDR3 coding sequence is TGCGCCAGCAGCCAAGGACGTGGGGAGACCCAGTACTTC. Amino acids: CASSQGRGETQYF.

CDR3 residues: CASSLAGTNTGELFF. The CDR3 nucleotides read TGTGCCAGCAGTCTAGCGGGGACGAACACCGGGGAGCTGTTTTTT. V and J are TRBV3-1 (or the pseudogene TRBV3-2) and TRBJ2-2, with TRBD2 identical over 9 bases. Trimming at V came to 6 bases and at J to 0 bases, leaving 2 bases not matched to a gene. The CDR3 extends over 15 amino acids. Per the germline V gene, CDR1 is LGHDT and CDR2 is YNNKEL (reference sequence).

The V call is TRBV18, the J call TRBJ1-2; TRBD1 matches 7 bases. Per the germline V gene, CDR1 is KGHSH and CDR2 is LQKENI. The CDR3 length is 16 residues. V was clipped by 3 bases and J by 7 bases; unmatched bases: 14. In nucleotides, the CDR3 is TGTGCCAGCTCACCCCAAACAGGGGCGGCAGATCGTGGCTACACCTTC. Protein: CASSPQTGAADRGYTF.

The chain recombines TRBV28 with TRBJ1-5; TRBD1 agrees at 8 bases. V trimming: 2 bases; J trimming: 5 bases; junction bases outside the gene matches: 5. Germline V lookup: CDR1 MDHEN, CDR2 SYDVKM. CDR3 length: 15 residues. CDR3 protein: CASSLGGQGDQPQHF. CDR3 nucleotide sequence: TGTGCCAGCAGTTTAGGAGGACAGGGTGATCAGCCCCAGCATTTT.

This chain connects TRBV7-2 to TRBJ2-1; D unclear. Per the germline V gene, CDR1 is SGHTA and CDR2 is FQGNSA. The CDR3 spans 11 residues. Trimming took 3 bases from V and 4 from J, leaving 1 base between them. The CDR3 DNA reads as TGTGCCAGCAGCTTTTACAATGAGCAGTTCTTC. Translation: CASSFYNEQFF.

The J gene is TRBJ1-2, the V gene TRBV27; D ambiguous. The CDR3 consists of 16 residues. Trimming removed 0 bases at V and 0 bases at J, with 11 bases between. CDR1 and CDR2 (germline): MNHEY, SMNVEV (reference sequence). CDR3: CASSLSVAGANYGYTF. CDR3 bases: TGTGCCAGCAGTTTATCGGTGGCAGGAGCTAACTATGGCTACACCTTC.

The chain joins TRBV7-9 to TRBJ2-7; weak D call: TRBD1 (6 bases). The length of the CDR3 is 13 residues. V lost 7 bases and J 4 bases, leaving 14 bases between the germline ends. The germline V gene encodes CDR1 SEHNR and CDR2 FQNEAQ (reference sequence). The CDR3: CASNRDVEYEQYF. The CDR3, as DNA: TGTGCCAGCAACAGGGACGTAGAATACGAGCAGTACTTC.

The chain is built from TRBV7-9 and TRBJ1-1; D remains unclear. Trimming shortened V by 1 base and J by 2 bases, and 14 bases separated the two germline ends. The germline CDR1 and CDR2 sequences are SEHNR and FQNEAQ (reference sequence). The CDR3 contains 16 residues. This chain's CDR3 is CASSLVGSGSNTEAFF. CDR3 coding DNA: TGTGCCAGCAGCTTAGTCGGATCGGGGTCTAACACTGAAGCTTTCTTT.

The chain couples TRBV18 to TRBJ2-7, with D possibly TRBD1 on 6 matching bases. Germline values: CDR1 KGHSH, CDR2 LQKENI. The CDR3 loop spans 14 amino acids. Trimming left V 5 bases short and J 3 bases short, with 14 bases between. CDR3 in amino acids: CASSSSGTNYEQYF. CDR3 in DNA: TGTGCCAGCTCATCCTCCGGGACAAACTACGAGCAGTACTTC. Using reference TRBV18 and TRBJ2-7 for the parts outside the CDR3, the full variable domain is NAGVMQNPRHLVRRRGQEARLRCSPMKGHSHVYWYRQLPEEGLKFMVYLQKENIIDESGMPKERFSAEFPKEGPSILRIQQVVRGDSAAYFCASSSSGTNYEQYFGPGTRLTVT.

The chain employs TRBV5-1 and TRBJ2-3, with a tentative D call TRBD2 (5 bases). This CDR3 has 16 residues. V was trimmed by 0 bases and J by 1 base, leaving 12 bases between them. CDR1 and CDR2 from the germline V gene are SGHRS and YFSETQ. CDR3 nucleotide sequence: TGCGCCAGCAGCTTGGGAGCGTCGGAGGGCACAGATACGCAGTATTTT. Its protein is CASSLGASEGTDTQYF.

In the case of this clone: The sample carries other DNA sequences with the same CDR3. CDR3 residues: CASSPSARNTEAFF. The CDR3 DNA reads TGTGCCAGCTCACCAAGCGCTAGGAACACTGAAGCTTTCTTT. This chain connects TRBV18 to TRBJ1-1; D not resolved. The V gene lost 2 bases and the J gene lost 1 base, with 8 bases spanning the gap. Looked up from germline, CDR1 is KGHSH and CDR2 is LQKENI. The CDR3 is 14 residues long.

This sequence joins TRBV6-6 and TRBJ2-3; 8 nucleotides agree with TRBD1. CDR1 is MNHNY and CDR2 is SVGAGI in the germline V gene (reference sequence). V gave up 5 bases and J gave up 1 base; unmatched junction bases: 8. CDR3 length: 16 residues. This CDR3 is CASSRRVGQGTDTQYF. In DNA, the CDR3 is TGTGCCAGCAGTCGACGGGTGGGACAGGGCACAGATACGCAGTATTTT.

V and J are TRBV3-1 (or the pseudogene TRBV3-2) and TRBJ1-5, with D uncertain. V was pared by 0 bases and J by 6 bases, with 6 bases between. Germline lookup yields CDR1 LGHDT and CDR2 YNNKEL (reference sequence). This CDR3 is built from 13 residues. The CDR3 DNA is TGTGCCAGCAGCCAAGATCGGGCTCAGCCCCAGCATTTT. Translating gives CASSQDRAQPQHF.

In this sample, this clone turned up once. This chain uses TRBV27 with TRBJ2-7; no definite D call. The CDR3 totals 16 residues. The germline CDR1 and CDR2 sequences are MNHEY and SMNVEV (reference sequence). Trimming stripped 8 bases from V and 0 bases from J, with 20 bases between. DNA for the CDR3: TGTGCCAGCGCCCCATCTCGTGACGGTTTCTCCTACGAGCAGTACTTC. The encoded protein is CASAPSRDGFSYEQYF.

This chain uses TRBV7-3 with TRBJ2-5; either TRBD1 or TRBD2 may supply D (5 bases each). The CDR3 contains 15 residues. Germline assignment: CDR1 SGHTA and CDR2 FQGTGA. The V end was cut by 5 bases, the J end by 5 bases, with 18 bases between. CDR3 sequence: CASSTNPGPTETQYF. The CDR3 DNA sequence: TGTGCCAGCAGCACCAACCCGGGACCCACGGAGACCCAGTACTTC.